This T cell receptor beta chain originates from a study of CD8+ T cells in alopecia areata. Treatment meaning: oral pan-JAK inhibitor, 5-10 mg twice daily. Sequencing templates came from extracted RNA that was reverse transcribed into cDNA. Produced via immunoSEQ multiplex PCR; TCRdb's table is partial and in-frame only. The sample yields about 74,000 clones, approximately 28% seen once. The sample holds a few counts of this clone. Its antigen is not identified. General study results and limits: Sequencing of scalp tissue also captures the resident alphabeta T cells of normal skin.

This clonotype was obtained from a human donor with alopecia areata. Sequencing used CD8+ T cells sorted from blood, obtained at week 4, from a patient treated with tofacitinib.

The CDR3 nucleotides read TGTGCCAGCAAGACACGGAGCTCTGGGGCCAACGTCCTGACTTTC. Translated: CASKTRSSGANVLTF. J is TRBJ2-6 and V is TRBV6-6; D remains ambiguous. V lost 7 bases and J 0 bases, leaving 10 bases between the germline ends. The length of the CDR3 is 15 residues. Looked up from germline, CDR1 is MNHNY and CDR2 is SVGAGI (reference sequence).